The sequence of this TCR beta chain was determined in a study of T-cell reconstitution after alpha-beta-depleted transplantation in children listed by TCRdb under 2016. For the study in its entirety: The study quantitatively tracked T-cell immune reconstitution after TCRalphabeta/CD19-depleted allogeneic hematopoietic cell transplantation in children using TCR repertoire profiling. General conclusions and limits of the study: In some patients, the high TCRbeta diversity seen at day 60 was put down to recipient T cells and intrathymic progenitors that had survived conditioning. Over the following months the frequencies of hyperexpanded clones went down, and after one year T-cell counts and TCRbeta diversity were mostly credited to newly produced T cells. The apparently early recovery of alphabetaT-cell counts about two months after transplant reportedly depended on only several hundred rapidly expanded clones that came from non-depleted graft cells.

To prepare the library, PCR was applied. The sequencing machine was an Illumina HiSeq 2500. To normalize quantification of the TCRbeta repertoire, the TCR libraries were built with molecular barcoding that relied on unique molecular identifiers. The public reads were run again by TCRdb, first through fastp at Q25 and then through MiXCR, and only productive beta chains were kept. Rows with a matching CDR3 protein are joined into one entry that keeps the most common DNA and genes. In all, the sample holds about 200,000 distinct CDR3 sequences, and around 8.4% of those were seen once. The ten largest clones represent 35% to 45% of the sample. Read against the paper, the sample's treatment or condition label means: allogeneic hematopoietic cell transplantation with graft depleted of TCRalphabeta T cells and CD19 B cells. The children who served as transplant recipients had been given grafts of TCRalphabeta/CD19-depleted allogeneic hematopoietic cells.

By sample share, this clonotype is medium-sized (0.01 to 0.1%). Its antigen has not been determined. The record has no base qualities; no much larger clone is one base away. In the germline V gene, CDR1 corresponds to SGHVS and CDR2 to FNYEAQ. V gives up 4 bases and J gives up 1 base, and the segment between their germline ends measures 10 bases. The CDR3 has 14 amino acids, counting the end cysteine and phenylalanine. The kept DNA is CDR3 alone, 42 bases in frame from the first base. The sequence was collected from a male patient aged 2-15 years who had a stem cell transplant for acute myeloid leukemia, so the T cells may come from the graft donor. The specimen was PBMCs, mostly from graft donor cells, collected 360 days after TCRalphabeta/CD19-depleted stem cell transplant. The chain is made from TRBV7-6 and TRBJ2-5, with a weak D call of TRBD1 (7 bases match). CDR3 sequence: CASSWGDSQETQYF. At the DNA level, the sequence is TGTGCCAGCAGCTGGGGGGACAGCCAAGAGACCCAGTACTTC.